The text below deals with one TCR beta chain. Its antigen is still unknown. Culture proceeded for approximately 9 days, and CD4+ T cells were then isolated. A positive SARS-CoV-2 PCR test fell between March and December 2020. It was two doses of either the BNT162b2 or mRNA-1273 vaccine that participants received. The CDR3 runs 13 residues. Germline CDR1 SGHDT, CDR2 YYEEEE. The V end was cut by 4 bases, the J end by 4 bases, with 10 bases between. Sequenced by immunoSEQ multiplex PCR; TCRdb stores in-frame clones only, minus some. The table lists roughly 30,000 clones, about 75% of them singletons. The data stem from a study of vaccination effects on CD4 cells after COVID-19. Study in general: Expansion with viral peptide pools was applied to antigen-specific CD4+ T cells by the ViraFEST assay prior to sequencing. Cultures used approximately 2 million PBMC per well, about 10 IU/ml IL-2 and roughly 10 ug/ml peptides.

General study points: Substantial clonal contraction characterized both infection- and vaccine-induced clones late after vaccination.

The sequences come from CD4+ T cells from PBMCs cultured without peptide, collected after COVID-19 vaccination. The chain combines TRBV5-6 with TRBJ2-3; D is perhaps TRBD2 (5 bases). The TCR comes from a human donor who had a prior SARS-CoV-2 infection. The CDR3 spells CASSPERADTQYF. CDR3 bases: TGTGCCAGCAGCCCGGAGAGGGCAGATACGCAGTATTTT.